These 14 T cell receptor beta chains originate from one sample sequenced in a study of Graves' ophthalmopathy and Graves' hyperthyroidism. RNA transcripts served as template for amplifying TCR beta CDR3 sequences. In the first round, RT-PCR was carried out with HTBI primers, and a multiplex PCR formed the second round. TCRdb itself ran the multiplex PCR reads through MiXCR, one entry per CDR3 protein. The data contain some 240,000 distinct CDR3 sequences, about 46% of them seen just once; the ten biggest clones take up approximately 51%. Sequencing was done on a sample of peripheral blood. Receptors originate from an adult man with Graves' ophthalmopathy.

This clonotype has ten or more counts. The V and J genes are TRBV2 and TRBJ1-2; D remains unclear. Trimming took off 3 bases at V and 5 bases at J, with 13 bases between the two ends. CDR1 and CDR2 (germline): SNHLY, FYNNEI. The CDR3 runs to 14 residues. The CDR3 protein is CASSEYIGDYGYTF. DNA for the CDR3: TGTGCCAGCAGTGAGTACATCGGCGATTATGGCTACACCTTC.

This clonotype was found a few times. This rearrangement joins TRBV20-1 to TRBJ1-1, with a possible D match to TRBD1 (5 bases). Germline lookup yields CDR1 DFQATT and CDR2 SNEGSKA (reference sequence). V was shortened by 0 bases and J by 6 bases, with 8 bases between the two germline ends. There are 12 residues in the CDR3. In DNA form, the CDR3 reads TGCAGTGCTAGAGAGGGGGACGCTGAAGCTTTCTTT. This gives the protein CSAREGDAEAFF.

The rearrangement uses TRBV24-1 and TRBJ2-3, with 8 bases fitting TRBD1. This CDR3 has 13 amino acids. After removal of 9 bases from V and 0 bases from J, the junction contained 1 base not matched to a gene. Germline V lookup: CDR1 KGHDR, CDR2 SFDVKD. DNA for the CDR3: TGTGCCACCGGACAGGGTAGCACAGATACGCAGTATTTT. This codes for CATGQGSTDTQYF.

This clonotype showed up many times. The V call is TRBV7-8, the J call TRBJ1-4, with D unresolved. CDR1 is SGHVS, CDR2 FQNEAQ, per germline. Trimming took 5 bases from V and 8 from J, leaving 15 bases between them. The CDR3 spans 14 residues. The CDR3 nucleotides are TGTGCCAGCAGCCCCTCGGACGGAGGGGAAAAACTGTTTTTT. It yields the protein CASSPSDGGEKLFF.

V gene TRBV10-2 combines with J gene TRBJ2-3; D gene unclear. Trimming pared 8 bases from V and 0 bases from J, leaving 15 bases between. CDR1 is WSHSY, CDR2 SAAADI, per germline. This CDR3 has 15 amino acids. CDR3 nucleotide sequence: TGCGCCAGCGGCGGACCCCTATATAGCACAGATACGCAGTATTTT. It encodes CASGGPLYSTDTQYF.

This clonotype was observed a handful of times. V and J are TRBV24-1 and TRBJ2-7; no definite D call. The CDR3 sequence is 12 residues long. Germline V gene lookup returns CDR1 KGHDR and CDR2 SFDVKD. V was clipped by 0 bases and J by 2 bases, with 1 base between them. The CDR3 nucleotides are TGTGCCACCAGTGATTTGACCTACGAGCAGTACTTC. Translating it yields CATSDLTYEQYF.

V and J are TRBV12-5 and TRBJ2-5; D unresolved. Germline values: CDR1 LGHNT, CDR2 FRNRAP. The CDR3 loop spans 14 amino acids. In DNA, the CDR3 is TGTGCCAGCAGTTTGGGTTTAGGACAAGAGACCCAGTACTTC. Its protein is CASSLGLGQETQYF.

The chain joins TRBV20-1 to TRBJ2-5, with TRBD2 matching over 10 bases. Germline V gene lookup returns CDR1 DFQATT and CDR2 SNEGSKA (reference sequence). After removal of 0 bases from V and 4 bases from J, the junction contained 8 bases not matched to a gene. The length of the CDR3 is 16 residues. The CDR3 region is CSARDRKREGGETQYF. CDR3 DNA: TGCAGTGCTAGAGATCGTAAGCGGGAGGGCGGAGAGACCCAGTACTTC.

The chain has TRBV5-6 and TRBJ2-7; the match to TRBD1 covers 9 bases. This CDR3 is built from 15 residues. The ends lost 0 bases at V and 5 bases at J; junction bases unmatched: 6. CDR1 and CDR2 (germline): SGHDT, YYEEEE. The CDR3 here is CASSLGTGVIDEQYF. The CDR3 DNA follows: TGTGCCAGCAGCTTGGGGACAGGGGTTATCGACGAGCAGTACTTC.

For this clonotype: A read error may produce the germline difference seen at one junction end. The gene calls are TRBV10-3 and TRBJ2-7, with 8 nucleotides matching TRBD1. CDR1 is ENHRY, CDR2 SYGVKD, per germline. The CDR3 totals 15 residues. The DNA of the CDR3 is TGTGCCAGCAGTGAAACCCGAAGACAGGGGAGCGAGCAGTACTTC. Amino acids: CASSETRRQGSEQYF.

The DNA of the CDR3 is TGCAGCCAAGAGGCACAAGAGACCCAGTACTTC. Translated, it gives CSQEAQETQYF. The rearrangement links TRBV29-1 to TRBJ2-5; D uncertain. CDR1 is SQVTM and CDR2 is ANQGSEA in the germline V gene. V shed 8 bases and J shed 2 bases, with 9 bases lying between them. This CDR3 is 11 amino acids long.

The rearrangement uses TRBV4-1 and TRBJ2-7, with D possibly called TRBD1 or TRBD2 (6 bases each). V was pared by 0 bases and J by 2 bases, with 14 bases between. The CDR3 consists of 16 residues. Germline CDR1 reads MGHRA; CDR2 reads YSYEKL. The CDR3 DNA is TGCGCCAGCAGCCAAGATCGTCAGGGGAGGACCTACGAGCAGTACTTC. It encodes CASSQDRQGRTYEQYF.

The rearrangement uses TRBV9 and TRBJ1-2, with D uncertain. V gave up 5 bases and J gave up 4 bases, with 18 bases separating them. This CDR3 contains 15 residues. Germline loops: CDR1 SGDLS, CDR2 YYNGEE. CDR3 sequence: CASSYPQASGYGYTF. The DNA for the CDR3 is TGTGCCAGCAGTTACCCGCAGGCCTCTGGCTATGGCTACACCTTC.

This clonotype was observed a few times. The CDR3 DNA is TGTGCCAGCAGCCCAAGCGGCGGGGGGGCTCGCGAGCAGTACTTC. Its protein is CASSPSGGGAREQYF. This chain connects TRBV25-1 to TRBJ2-7; TRBD2 matches 9 bases. J gave up 6 bases and V 6 bases, and 12 bases lay outside the gene matches. The germline CDR1 and CDR2 sequences are MGHDK and SYGVNS. The CDR3 totals 15 residues.